This T cell receptor beta chain comes out of a study of human T cells and chemical hapten exposure. The overall study: On around 2 cm by around 2 cm of upper inner arm skin, sensitization was performed with 2% DPC. Overall study results and limits: The formation of large CDR3 similarity clusters by expanded TCRs significantly exceeded that of controls.

Time point specified: patch test 2, 6 weeks after DPC sensitization. Treatment in this sample: therapeutic diphenylcyclopropenone sensitization with weekly scalp DPC. Blood was collected ahead of every patch test applied. Unfractionated whole blood yielded total RNA. CDR1 and CDR2 (germline): SGHTA, FQGTGA. This CDR3 region has 15 residues. With 4 bases clipped from V and 2 bases from J, the junction kept 6 bases outside the gene matches. In its sample, this clonotype was seen many times. No antigen is known for it. TCRdb reprocessed the RACE reads via MiXCR and lists one record per CDR3 protein. The repertoire holds tens of thousands of distinct CDR3 sequences, with less than 4% as singletons.

The input for sequencing was whole blood, taken in connection with sensitization to the hapten diphenylcyclopropenone (DPC). This receptor was obtained from a man aged 35-49 years with alopecia areata. Some clones in this sample may be carry-over from other donors' samples. The rearrangement uses TRBV7-3 and TRBJ2-7; 9 bases match TRBD1. CDR3 in amino acids: CASSSAGTGTYEQYF. As DNA, the CDR3 is TGTGCCAGCAGCTCAGCCGGGACAGGGACCTACGAGCAGTACTTC.